The 25 T cell receptor beta chains presented below share a single source sample, sequenced in a study of blood T cells in healthy people across ages (dated by TCRdb to 2013 to 2016). Libraries were prepared through 5' RACE. Sequencing took place on an Illumina HiSeq 2500. A second roughly 6 to 11 cycle PCR used a sample-barcoded 5' primer and a J-beta primer mix. TCRdb trimmed the raw reads at Q25, called clones with MiXCR and kept productive beta chains. Each entry is one CDR3 protein sequence, shown with its most common DNA and genes. In this sample the table shows approximately 900,000 distinct CDR3 sequences, approximately 49% of which occur a single time. Roughly 13% of the sample is taken by the ten largest. The sequencing sample was made of blood. These receptors came from a man aged 25 to 40 in good health.

This chain uses TRBV3-1 with TRBJ2-5, with 7 bases fitting TRBD2. Looked up from germline, CDR1 is LGHDT and CDR2 is YNNKEL (reference sequence). V gave up 4 bases and J gave up 4 bases; unmatched junction bases: 12. The CDR3 extends over 16 amino acids. CDR3 sequence reads: CASSLTGTKRRETQYF. CDR3 DNA sequence: TGTGCCAGCAGCCTAACCGGGACTAAACGGAGAGAGACCCAGTACTTC.

The CDR3 nucleotides are TGTGCCATCAGTGAGTCGACAGGGAGCTCCTACAATGAGCAGTTCTTC. It is translated as CAISESTGSSYNEQFF. This chain uses TRBV10-3 with TRBJ2-1; TRBD1 agrees at 7 bases. J was trimmed by 0 bases and V by 0 bases; bases with no gene match: 2. This CDR3 has 16 residues. The germline V gene has CDR1 ENHRY and CDR2 SYGVKD.

In its sample, this clonotype was seen a few times. This rearrangement joins TRBV4-1 to TRBJ2-2, with D perhaps TRBD1 (6 bases). Germline V lookup: CDR1 MGHRA, CDR2 YSYEKL. Trimming stripped 0 bases from V and 4 bases from J, with 12 bases between. This CDR3 is 16 amino acids long. In DNA form, the CDR3 reads TGCGCCAGCAGCCAAGATCCCAGGGGAGCCACCGGGGAGCTGTTTTTT. Protein: CASSQDPRGATGELFF.

The chain links TRBV2 to TRBJ2-7, with unresolved D. Germline assignment: CDR1 SNHLY and CDR2 FYNNEI. Trimming took off 7 bases at V and 4 bases at J, with 8 bases between the two ends. This CDR3 has 11 amino acids. CDR3 DNA sequence: TGTGCCAGCACGGCGGATTACGAGCAGTACTTC. Encoded protein: CASTADYEQYF.

As regards this clonotype: Mismatch with germline at one junction end may stem from a read error. CDR3 sequence: CASRLAGPYNEQFF. CDR3 bases: TGTGCCAGCAGACTAGCGGGGCCCTATAATGAGCAGTTCTTC. The gene calls are TRBV12-3 or TRBV12-4 and TRBJ2-1; 10 bases fit TRBD2. CDR3 length equals 14 residues.

This rearrangement joins TRBV18 to TRBJ1-4; D is possibly TRBD1 (5 bases). CDR3 length equals 14 residues. From germline, CDR1 is KGHSH and CDR2 LQKENI. Trimming pared 0 bases from V and 8 bases from J, leaving 10 bases between. CDR3 residues: CASSPPRTPEKLFF. CDR3 DNA sequence: TGTGCCAGCTCACCACCGAGGACACCCGAAAAACTGTTTTTT.

V usage is TRBV9 and J usage is TRBJ1-2; D gene ambiguous. V lost 4 bases and J 1 base, leaving 11 bases between the germline ends. This CDR3 spans 14 amino acids. Looked up from germline, CDR1 is SGDLS and CDR2 is YYNGEE. CDR3 DNA sequence: TGTGCCAGCAGCCAACAGAGGATTAACTATGGCTACACCTTC. It encodes CASSQQRINYGYTF.

In its sample, this clonotype was seen a few times. The genes are TRBV7-2 and TRBJ2-1; 7 positions match TRBD2. Germline V CDR1 and CDR2: SGHTA, FQGNSA. The CDR3 sequence is 15 residues long. The ends lost 6 bases at V and 0 bases at J; junction bases unmatched: 5. This chain's CDR3 is CASRAGRGSYNEQFF. The CDR3 nucleotides read TGTGCCAGCAGAGCGGGGAGGGGCTCCTACAATGAGCAGTTCTTC. Based on the CDR3 plus reference TRBV7-2 and TRBJ2-1, the full variable domain is GAGVSQSPSNKVTEKGKDVELRCDPISGHTALYWYRQSLGQGLEFLIYFQGNSAPDKSGLPSDRFSAERTGGSVSTLTIQRTQQEDSAVYLCASRAGRGSYNEQFFGPGTRLTVL.

The V call is TRBV20-1, the J call TRBJ1-6; D might be TRBD1 (6 bases). The CDR3 extends over 14 amino acids. Trimming removed 3 bases from V and 6 bases from J, with 12 bases in between. The germline CDR1 and CDR2 sequences are DFQATT and SNEGSKA (reference sequence). Here the CDR3 reads CSASQGLGNSPLHF. In DNA form, the CDR3 reads TGCAGTGCTAGTCAGGGGTTGGGTAATTCACCCCTCCACTTT.

About this clonotype: The junction differs from germline at one of its ends, possibly a read error. The chain carries TRBV5-1 and TRBJ2-7, with D unresolved. The CDR3 runs 11 residues. The germline V gene encodes CDR1 SGHRS and CDR2 YFSETQ. The CDR3 reads CTSSSSCEQYF. The CDR3 DNA follows: TGCACCAGCAGCAGCAGCTGCGAGCAGTACTTC.

Notes on this clonotype: One end of the junction fails to match germline, which may point to a read error. The V and J genes are TRBV6-1 and TRBJ2-5; D is unclear. This CDR3 is 10 amino acids long. CDR1 is MNHNS, CDR2 SASEGT, per germline. The CDR3 reads CANSGQTQYF. CDR3 coding DNA: TGTGCCAACAGTGGACAGACCCAGTACTTC.

As to this clonotype: This may arise from a read error, as a much more abundant clone is one base away. The V call is TRBV7-9, the J call TRBJ1-4; TRBD1 is a possible D gene (6 bases). The CDR3 length is 16 residues. Germline V lookup: CDR1 SEHNR, CDR2 FQNEAQ (reference sequence). CDR3 nucleotide sequence: TGTGCCAACAGCTTAGGCCCCACAGGGCTTGACGAAAAACTGTTTTTT. It codes for CANSLGPTGLDEKLFF.

The chain combines TRBV6-2 or TRBV6-3 with TRBJ2-7; 7 bases align to TRBD1. CDR1 MNHEY and CDR2 SVGEGT come from the germline V gene. The CDR3 runs 14 residues. With 5 bases clipped from V and 0 bases from J, the junction kept 4 bases outside the gene matches. CDR3 nucleotide sequence: TGTGCCAGCAGTGACAGGGTTTTCTCCTACGAGCAGTACTTC. Residues: CASSDRVFSYEQYF.

V usage is TRBV6-1 and J usage is TRBJ1-2, with 8 bases aligning to TRBD1. Germline assignment: CDR1 MNHNS and CDR2 SASEGT. The ends lost 4 bases at V and 1 base at J; junction bases unmatched: 11. The CDR3 is 17 amino acids. The CDR3 DNA reads TGTGCCAGCAGTGGCCGGGACAGGTTACCTCTTAACTATGGCTACACCTTC. This encodes CASSGRDRLPLNYGYTF.

This chain links TRBV27 with TRBJ2-6, with D perhaps TRBD2 (7 bases). Germline CDR1 and CDR2: MNHEY and SMNVEV (reference sequence). CDR3 length: 18 residues. Deletions cut 5 bases from V and 3 bases from J, with 20 bases between. The DNA for the CDR3 is TGTGCCAGCAGTCCCGGATTTCGGGGGGCTGATGGGGCCAACGTCCTGACTTTC. Translating gives CASSPGFRGADGANVLTF.

DNA for the CDR3: TGCGCCAGCAGCTTTTCCGGGGTTTTTGGAGGAGCTAATGAAAAACTGTTTTTT. As protein: CASSFSGVFGGANEKLFF. The genes are TRBV5-1 and TRBJ1-4; no clear D. CDR1 and CDR2 from the germline V gene are SGHRS and YFSETQ. This CDR3 has 18 amino acids. The V gene lost 2 bases and the J gene lost 3 bases, with 20 bases spanning the gap.

The chain couples TRBV10-3 to TRBJ2-1; TRBD2 matches at 16 bases. The CDR3 loop spans 13 amino acids. The V gene end was trimmed by 7 bases and the J gene end by 15 bases; junction bases not matched to a gene: 6. Germline V gene data show CDR1 as ENHRY and CDR2 as SYGVKD. This CDR3 reads CAITGTSGGGPFF. Written as DNA, the CDR3 is TGTGCCATCACCGGGACTAGCGGGGGGGGCCCGTTCTTC.

The chain combines TRBV18 with TRBJ2-7; 8 bases match TRBD2. With 2 bases clipped from V and 2 bases from J, the junction kept 5 bases outside the gene matches. The CDR3 covers 15 residues. CDR1 and CDR2 (germline): KGHSH, LQKENI. The CDR3 DNA reads TGTGCCAGCTCACCAAATAGCGGGGTGGCCTACGAGCAGTACTTC. This gives the protein CASSPNSGVAYEQYF. The complete variable domain, with remaining parts taken from reference TRBV18 and TRBJ2-7, reads NAGVMQNPRHLVRRRGQEARLRCSPMKGHSHVYWYRQLPEEGLKFMVYLQKENIIDESGMPKERFSAEFPKEGPSILRIQQVVRGDSAAYFCASSPNSGVAYEQYFGPGTRLTVT.

This clonotype was seen more than once but under ten times. The chain combines TRBV4-2 with TRBJ2-7; TRBD1 matches 7 bases. This CDR3 spans 16 amino acids. After removal of 3 bases from V and 1 base from J, the junction contained 9 bases not matched to a gene. Germline CDR1 reads LGHNA; CDR2 reads YNFKEQ. CDR3 coding DNA: TGTGCCAGCAGCCAGGCCGTCGACAGGGCTTCCTACGAGCAGTACTTC. Translating it yields CASSQAVDRASYEQYF.

This chain connects TRBV4-1 to TRBJ2-4; the match to TRBD2 covers 7 bases. The DNA end lines up better with TRBJ2-5; the J call may be wrong. The CDR3 has 15 amino acids. Germline V gene data show CDR1 as MGHRA and CDR2 as YSYEKL. Here the CDR3 reads CASSPLAAGKETQYF. The CDR3 DNA is TGCGCCAGCAGCCCGCTAGCAGCGGGGAAAGAGACCCAGTACTTC.

This clonotype was found many times. V is TRBV11-3 and J is TRBJ2-1; a possible D gene is TRBD1 (6 bases). CDR3 size: 14 residues. From germline, CDR1 is SGHNT and CDR2 YENEEA. V lost 5 bases and J lost 4, with 12 bases in between. CDR3 coding DNA: TGTGCCAGCAGCCCTCGGACAGAGTACAATGAGCAGTTCTTC. The encoded protein is CASSPRTEYNEQFF. The whole variable domain, remainder taken from reference TRBV11-3 and TRBJ2-1, is EAGVVQSPRYKIIEKKQPVAFWCNPISGHNTLYWYLQNLGQGPELLIRYENEEAVDDSQLPKDRFSAERLKGVDSTLKIQPAELGDSAVYLCASSPRTEYNEQFFGPGTRLTVL.

This clonotype was found a few times. The J gene is TRBJ2-3, the V gene TRBV7-9; 9 bases line up with TRBD2. The CDR3 runs to 17 residues. CDR1 is SEHNR and CDR2 is FQNEAQ in the germline V gene (reference sequence). The V segment lost 3 bases and the J segment 5 bases; nucleotides outside the gene matches: 12. The CDR3 is CASSFGTSTINIDTQYF. The CDR3 DNA sequence: TGTGCCAGCAGCTTTGGGACTAGCACTATTAATATAGATACGCAGTATTTT.

This clonotype was detected a few times. The V and J genes are TRBV5-1 and TRBJ1-5; D uncertain. There are 14 residues in the CDR3. Germline-derived CDR1 and CDR2 are SGHRS and YFSETQ. The V end was cut by 0 bases, the J end by 7 bases, with 11 bases between. CDR3: CASSLDGPWQPQHF. DNA for the CDR3: TGCGCCAGCAGCTTGGATGGACCATGGCAGCCCCAGCATTTT.

This clonotype has only a few counts. V is TRBV25-1 and J is TRBJ1-6, with 9 bases identical to TRBD1. V lost 4 bases, J lost 10 bases, and 8 bases stayed unmatched. CDR3 length: 15 residues. Germline V lookup: CDR1 MGHDK, CDR2 SYGVNS. The CDR3 DNA sequence: TGTGCCAGCAGTGCGGGACAGGGAGGAGGATCACCCCTCCACTTT. Translation: CASSAGQGGGSPLHF.

The table lists this clonotype with a few counts. V usage is TRBV20-1 and J usage is TRBJ2-7; possible D gene TRBD2, 6 bases. The ends were cut back, 3 bases at V and 7 bases at J, with 19 bases in the middle. This CDR3 has 14 amino acids. Germline V gene lookup returns CDR1 DFQATT and CDR2 SNEGSKA (reference sequence). CDR3 sequence (DNA): TGCAGTGCTAGCGGGACCCCCGCGGGGAAAGAGCAGTACTTC. This sequence encodes CSASGTPAGKEQYF.